The table lists the clone carrying this T cell receptor (beta chain) with many counts. Antigen specificity is unknown. The CDR3 loop spans 16 amino acids. V was clipped by 1 base and J by 5 bases, with 15 bases between them. Germline V gives CDR1 SEHNR, CDR2 FQNEAQ (reference sequence). A J-beta primer mix and a sample-barcoded 5' primer were used in a second PCR of roughly 6 to 12 cycles. TCRdb redid the calling of the 5' RACE reads with MiXCR, one entry per CDR3 protein. The sample lists 650,000 to 1,000,000 distinct CDR3 sequences, around 45% occurring once. It was around 9 milliliters of peripheral blood that were drawn from each donor. This entry comes from a study of blood T cells in healthy people across ages. The study, taken as a whole, reports: More naive CD4+ cells and higher diversity were found in long-lived than in aged donors. Researchers said unsorted PBMCs prevented a conclusive naive versus antigen-experienced comparison. A roughly linear age-dependent decrease characterized TCR beta diversity per million T cells.

The clonotype was recovered from a man at least 80 years old in good health. The genes are TRBV7-9 and TRBJ2-1, with D perhaps given as TRBD1 or TRBD2 (6 bases each). The sample comprised blood. In DNA form, the CDR3 reads TGTGCCAGCAGCTTAGTCCGGGGGCGCCTTGACAATGAGCAGTTCTTC. Translated, it gives CASSLVRGRLDNEQFF.